The clone carrying this T cell receptor (beta chain) was seen ten or more times. Its specificity is unknown. This specimen comes from a study of CD8+CD57+ T cells in acquired aplastic anemia. Study at large: Sorted cells (CD4+ and CD8+) yielded DNA amounts that averaged about 3.1 ug. About 10 million reads, on average, were obtained for CD4+ cells from healthy donors.

The germline V gene encodes CDR1 SGHTA and CDR2 FQGNSA. This CDR3 is built from 11 residues. The V end lost 5 bases, the J end lost 10 bases, and 9 bases lay between the germline ends. Study-level points and caveats: Overlapping CD8+ CDR3 repertoires of patients and controls contained under 35 shared sequences.

Profiling that covered TCR beta VDJ and CDR3 relied on genomic DNA as its template. TCRdb recomputed calls from the reads with MiXCR, one row per CDR3 protein. The sample consists of 200,000 to 250,000 distinct CDR3 sequences, roughly 57% of them appearing once. The chain links TRBV7-2 to TRBJ2-1; D might be TRBD1 or TRBD2, each matching 5 bases. The sequence came from a human donor in good health. The specimen sequenced was sorted CD4+, CD8+, or CD8+CD57+ T cells (not recorded which) from PBMCs. As DNA, the CDR3 is TGTGCCAGCAGCCCGGGACCAGAGCAGTTCTTC. Its translation: CASSPGPEQFF. Full variable domain (rest looked up from reference TRBV7-2 and TRBJ2-1): GAGVSQSPSNKVTEKGKDVELRCDPISGHTALYWYRQSLGQGLEFLIYFQGNSAPDKSGLPSDRFSAERTGGSVSTLTIQRTQQEDSAVYLCASSPGPEQFFGPGTRLTVL.